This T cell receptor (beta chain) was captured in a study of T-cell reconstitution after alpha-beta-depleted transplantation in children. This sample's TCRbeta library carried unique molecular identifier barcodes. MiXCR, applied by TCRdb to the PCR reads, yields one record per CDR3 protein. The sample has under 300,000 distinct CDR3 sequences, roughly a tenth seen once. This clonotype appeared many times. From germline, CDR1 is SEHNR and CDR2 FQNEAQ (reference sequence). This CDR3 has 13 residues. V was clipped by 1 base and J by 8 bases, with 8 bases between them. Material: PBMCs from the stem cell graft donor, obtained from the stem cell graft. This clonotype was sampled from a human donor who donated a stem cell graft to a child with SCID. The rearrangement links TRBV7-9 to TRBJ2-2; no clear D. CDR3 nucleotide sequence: TGTGCCAGCAGCTTAGGCGGATGGGGGGAGCTGTTTTTT. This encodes CASSLGGWGELFF.